This T cell receptor (beta chain) was found in a study of CD8+ T cells in alopecia areata. General study results and limits: Normal skin's resident alphabeta T cells are sequenced alongside lesional scalp T cells. Clonality in lesional scalp, especially alopecia totalis/universalis, exceeded that of normal scalp.

As part of sample collection, lesional scalp punch biopsies and peripheral blood were taken from alopecia areata patients. Extracted RNA was reverse transcribed, and the resulting cDNA served as sequencing template. The table came from immunoSEQ multiplex PCR; TCRdb's copy has only in-frame clones and leaves some out. The profile shows under 70,000 clones, roughly 61% of them singletons. Comment on this clone: Its antigen is not known.

With 5 bases clipped from V and 7 bases from J, the junction kept 2 bases outside the gene matches. This CDR3 spans 13 amino acids. Germline V gives CDR1 MGHDK, CDR2 SYGVNS. The TCR was taken from a human donor with alopecia areata. The sequences come from CD8+ T cells sorted from blood, collected at week 0. The gene calls are TRBV25-1 and TRBJ1-6, with 7 bases matching TRBD1. CDR3 DNA: TGTGCCAGCAGTCGGGACAGAAATTCACCCCTCCACTTT. This codes for CASSRDRNSPLHF.